This entry is about one T cell receptor beta chain. The data were taken from a study of blood T cell repertoires in COVID-19. Study-wide context: Specimens from acute and convalescent COVID-19 originated in the United States, Italy and Spain. PBMCs, B-cell-depleted T cells, or T cells were the source of the cDNA or gDNA that made up the material.

CDR1 is SGHNT and CDR2 is YENEEA in the germline V gene. The CDR3 spans 15 residues. J lost 0 bases, V lost 4 bases, and 4 bases had no gene match. In the original workflow: It was from reference gene primer amplification that nucleated cell counts were estimated. Here immunoSEQ multiplex PCR was the method, and the copy in TCRdb shows in-frame clones only, minus some. D and trimming were read from the DNA, whereas the V and J calls and clone size are those reported in that table. The sample consists of 350,000 to 450,000 clones, approximately 87% of them appearing once. What was sequenced was peripheral blood. The source is a woman aged 60-70 years with COVID-19, enrolled during active disease. This chain joins TRBV11-3 and TRBJ2-3, with TRBD1 matching over 7 bases. CDR3 in DNA: TGTGCCAGCAGCTCCCGAGGGGGCAGCACAGATACGCAGTATTTT. Translating it yields CASSSRGGSTDTQYF.